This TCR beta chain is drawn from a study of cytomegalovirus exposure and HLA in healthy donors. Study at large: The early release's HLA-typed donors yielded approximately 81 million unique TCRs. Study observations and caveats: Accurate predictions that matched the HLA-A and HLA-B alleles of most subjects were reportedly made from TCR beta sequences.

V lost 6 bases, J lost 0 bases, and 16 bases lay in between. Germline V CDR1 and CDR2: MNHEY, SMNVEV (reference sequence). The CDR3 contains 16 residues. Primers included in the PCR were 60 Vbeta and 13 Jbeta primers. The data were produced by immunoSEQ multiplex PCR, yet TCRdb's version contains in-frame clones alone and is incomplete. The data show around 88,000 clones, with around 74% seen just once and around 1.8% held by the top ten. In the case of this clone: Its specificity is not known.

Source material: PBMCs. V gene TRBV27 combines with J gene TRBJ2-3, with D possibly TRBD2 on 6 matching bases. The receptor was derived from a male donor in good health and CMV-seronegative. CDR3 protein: CASRIEWDSSTDTQYF. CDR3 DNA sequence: TGTGCCAGCAGGATCGAGTGGGACTCTAGCACAGATACGCAGTATTTT.